This entry lists 27 T cell receptor beta chains sequenced from one sample in a study of cytomegalovirus exposure and HLA in healthy donors. 13 Jbeta primers and 60 Vbeta primers were used for the PCR. Method: immunoSEQ multiplex PCR; TCRdb's copy keeps in-frame clones and lacks some. The listing records about 65,000 clones. Sequencing input: PBMCs. Source of these receptors: a boy between 10 and 17 years old in good health and CMV-seronegative.

The J gene is TRBJ1-4, the V gene TRBV7-9; 8 nucleotides agree with TRBD1. CDR3 length equals 13 residues. The germline V gene has CDR1 SEHNR and CDR2 FQNEAQ (reference sequence). Trimming cost V 7 bases and J 8 bases; bases outside gene matches: 6. In nucleotides, the CDR3 is TGTGCCAGCATCGGACAGGGACGAGAAAAACTGTTTTTT. Protein product: CASIGQGREKLFF. Full variable domain (remainder filled in from reference TRBV7-9 and TRBJ1-4): DTGVSQNPRHKITKRGQNVTFRCDPISEHNRLYWYRQTLGQGPEFLTYFQNEAQLEKSRLLSDRFSAERPKGSFSTLEIQRTEQGDSAMYLCASIGQGREKLFFGSGTQLSVL.

This chain joins TRBV4-1 and TRBJ2-7, with a weak D call TRBD2 (6 bases). Deletions cut 0 bases from V and 4 bases from J, with 16 bases between. CDR1 is MGHRA, CDR2 YSYEKL, per germline. This CDR3 spans 16 amino acids. The CDR3 bases are TGCGCCAGCAGCCAAGAAGGTACGGGAGAGTCGTACGAGCAGTACTTC. This sequence encodes CASSQEGTGESYEQYF.

The V call is TRBV19, the J call TRBJ2-5; D possibly corresponds to TRBD2 (6 bases). This CDR3 spans 13 amino acids. Per germline, CDR1 LNHDA and CDR2 SQIVND (reference sequence). Trimming left V 5 bases short and J 5 bases short, with 12 bases between. This CDR3 reads CASSPRGSETQYF. The CDR3 DNA is TGTGCCAGTAGTCCGCGGGGCTCGGAGACCCAGTACTTC.

The CDR3 nucleotides are TGCGCCAGCCGCCGGACGACAGGAAATATGAACACTGAAGCTTTCTTT. Its translation is CASRRTTGNMNTEAFF. The chain carries TRBV5-1 and TRBJ1-1, with a weak D call TRBD1 (6 bases). Trimming took off 7 bases at V and 0 bases at J, with 19 bases between the two ends. Germline CDR1 and CDR2: SGHRS and YFSETQ. CDR3 length: 16 residues.

The V gene is TRBV11-2, the J gene TRBJ1-2; 9 nucleotides match TRBD1. Germline CDR1 SGHAT, CDR2 FQNNGV. Unmatched junction bases numbered 13, after V lost 4 bases and J lost 4 bases. The CDR3 runs to 17 residues. The DNA of the CDR3 is TGTGCCAGCAGCTCAGACCCCGATACAGGGGGCTTCTATGGCTACACCTTC. Amino acid sequence: CASSSDPDTGGFYGYTF.

The V call is TRBV6-5, the J call TRBJ2-7; tentative D call: TRBD1 (6 bases). Trimming removed 6 bases at V and 3 bases at J, with 12 bases between. The CDR3 runs to 13 residues. The V gene's germline CDR1 is MNHEY and CDR2 SVGAGI. This CDR3 reads CASRRGQNYEQYF. The CDR3 bases are TGTGCCAGCAGACGCGGACAGAACTACGAGCAGTACTTC.

The chain employs TRBV13 and TRBJ2-7; a possible D gene is TRBD1 (6 bases). V shed 0 bases and J shed 4 bases, with 10 bases lying between them. This CDR3 has 14 amino acids. Germline V gives CDR1 PRHDT, CDR2 FYEKMQ (reference sequence). The CDR3 sequence: CASSLGQGGYEQYF. CDR3 coding DNA: TGTGCCAGCAGCTTAGGACAGGGTGGGTACGAGCAGTACTTC.

The chain joins TRBV15 to TRBJ1-1, with a weak D call TRBD1 (5 bases). The ends were cut back, 7 bases at V and 5 bases at J, with 17 bases in the middle. CDR3 length equals 14 residues. Looked up from germline, CDR1 is LNHNV and CDR2 is YYDKDF (reference sequence). The DNA of the CDR3 is TGTGCCACCAACCTCATAGCCGGGGGGACTGAAGCTTTCTTT. Translated: CATNLIAGGTEAFF.

The chain uses TRBV30 and TRBJ2-3, with unresolved D. V gave up 1 base and J gave up 3 bases, with 8 bases separating them. CDR3 length: 13 residues. Germline-derived CDR1 and CDR2 are GTSNPN and SVGIG (reference sequence). In DNA, the CDR3 is TGTGCCTGGAGTGCCCCGGGTACAGATACGCAGTATTTT. As protein: CAWSAPGTDTQYF.

This chain links TRBV25-1 with TRBJ1-4; D possibly corresponds to TRBD1 (5 bases). This CDR3 is built from 15 residues. Germline V gives CDR1 MGHDK, CDR2 SYGVNS. V lost 8 bases and J lost 4, with 17 bases in between. The CDR3 reads CASRSTDTFNEKLFF. CDR3 bases: TGTGCCAGCCGATCAACGGACACCTTTAATGAAAAACTGTTTTTT.

The CDR3 protein is CASRTGQGGSYEQYF. CDR3 DNA sequence: TGTGCCAGCAGAACCGGACAGGGAGGCTCCTACGAGCAGTACTTC. The chain combines TRBV5-4 with TRBJ2-7; 8 bases map to TRBD1. J gave up 0 bases and V 5 bases, and 7 bases lay outside the gene matches. Germline loops: CDR1 SGHNT, CDR2 YYREEE (reference sequence). This CDR3 comprises 15 residues.

The gene calls are TRBV6-5 and TRBJ1-1, with 7 bases aligning to TRBD1. The V segment lost 4 bases and the J segment 0 bases; nucleotides outside the gene matches: 2. The CDR3 consists of 14 residues. In germline, CDR1 is MNHEY, CDR2 SVGAGI. The CDR3 loop reads CASSSGQLNTEAFF. Written as DNA, the CDR3 is TGTGCCAGCAGTTCGGGACAGTTGAACACTGAAGCTTTCTTT.

The J gene is TRBJ2-5, the V gene TRBV18; 9 positions match TRBD2. This CDR3 contains 15 residues. The trim removed 0 bases at V and 3 bases at J, leaving 2 bases unmatched. Germline CDR1 is KGHSH and CDR2 is LQKENI. In DNA, the CDR3 is TGTGCCAGCTCACCACCGCGGGAGGGGAAAGAGACCCAGTACTTC. This encodes CASSPPREGKETQYF. Complete variable domain (other parts from reference TRBV18 and TRBJ2-5): NAGVMQNPRHLVRRRGQEARLRCSPMKGHSHVYWYRQLPEEGLKFMVYLQKENIIDESGMPKERFSAEFPKEGPSILRIQQVVRGDSAAYFCASSPPREGKETQYFGPGTRLLVL.

The CDR3 loop reads CSVETANTGELFF. As DNA, the CDR3 is TGCAGCGTAGAAACAGCAAACACCGGGGAGCTGTTTTTT. This rearrangement joins TRBV29-1 to TRBJ2-2; D call uncertain. CDR3 size: 13 residues. Trimming pared 6 bases from V and 2 bases from J, leaving 10 bases between. CDR1 and CDR2 (germline): SQVTM, ANQGSEA.

This chain connects TRBV27 to TRBJ1-4, with D tentatively TRBD1 (5 bases). The germline V gene encodes CDR1 MNHEY and CDR2 SMNVEV (reference sequence). The V end was cut by 5 bases, the J end by 3 bases, with 13 bases between. There are 15 residues in the CDR3. The CDR3 bases are TGTGCCAGCAGTACAGACAGCTTCCCTAATGAAAAACTGTTTTTT. It yields the protein CASSTDSFPNEKLFF.

This rearrangement joins TRBV11-3 to TRBJ2-3, with 8 positions matching TRBD2. V shed 3 bases, J shed 0 bases, and the junction held 2 bases outside the gene matches. Germline V CDR1 and CDR2: SGHNT, YENEEA. The length of the CDR3 is 15 residues. The CDR3 here is CASSLASGSTDTQYF. In DNA form, the CDR3 reads TGTGCCAGCAGCTTGGCTAGCGGGAGCACAGATACGCAGTATTTT.

The V and J genes are TRBV6-5 and TRBJ2-7, with TRBD1 as a possible D gene (6 bases). From germline, CDR1 is MNHEY and CDR2 SVGAGI. V was trimmed by 0 bases and J by 1 base, leaving 10 bases between them. The CDR3 runs to 15 residues. CDR3 protein: CASSYSGTRSYEQYF. CDR3 bases: TGTGCCAGCAGTTACTCTGGGACAAGATCCTACGAGCAGTACTTC.

The chain is built from TRBV6-1 and TRBJ2-7; D is ambiguous. The CDR3 spans 13 residues. Trimming took 5 bases from V and 1 from J, leaving 9 bases between them. The germline V gene encodes CDR1 MNHNS and CDR2 SASEGT. CDR3 amino acids: CASSLEASYEQYF. CDR3 in DNA: TGTGCCAGCAGTCTCGAAGCTTCCTACGAGCAGTACTTC.

The J gene is TRBJ1-3, the V gene TRBV30; D gene uncertain. V shed 7 bases and J shed 0 bases, with 7 bases lying between them. Per the germline V gene, CDR1 is GTSNPN and CDR2 is SVGIG (reference sequence). The CDR3 runs 12 residues. CDR3 DNA: TGTGCCTTTCCTAGCTCTGGAAACACCATATATTTT. This codes for CAFPSSGNTIYF.

This chain joins TRBV7-2 and TRBJ2-5; weak D call: TRBD1 (6 bases). The CDR3 loop spans 14 amino acids. V shed 3 bases and J shed 6 bases, with 14 bases lying between them. CDR1 and CDR2 (germline): SGHTA, FQGNSA. CDR3 sequence: CASSFPRTVKTQYF. In DNA, the CDR3 is TGTGCCAGCAGCTTCCCCCGGACAGTAAAGACCCAGTACTTC.

This sequence joins TRBV7-3 and TRBJ2-5; 11 bases are shared with TRBD2. Germline V gene data show CDR1 as SGHTA and CDR2 as FQGTGA. The CDR3 spans 20 residues. V shed 5 bases and J 2 bases; nucleotides not matched to a gene: 19. The CDR3 region has the DNA TGTGCCAGCAGCAGGAAACTAGCGGGAGTTGATGGGGTAATACAAGAGACCCAGTACTTC. It encodes CASSRKLAGVDGVIQETQYF. Full variable domain (missing parts from reference TRBV7-3 and TRBJ2-5): GAGVSQTPSNKVTEKGKYVELRCDPISGHTALYWYRQSLGQGPEFLIYFQGTGAADDSGLPNDRFFAVRPEGSVSTLKIQRTERGDSAVYLCASSRKLAGVDGVIQETQYFGPGTRLLVL.

The chain joins TRBV15 to TRBJ2-7; 10 bases map to TRBD2. The CDR3 sequence is 16 residues long. J was trimmed by 0 bases and V by 0 bases; bases with no gene match: 2. In germline, CDR1 is LNHNV, CDR2 YYDKDF (reference sequence). CDR3 residues: CATSREASGSSYEQYF. The CDR3 DNA sequence: TGTGCCACCAGCAGAGAAGCTAGCGGGAGCTCCTACGAGCAGTACTTC.

The CDR3 DNA reads TGTGCCAGCAGCTTAGGGCGGGGGCCCTACGAGCAGTACTTC. Translating gives CASSLGRGPYEQYF. V usage is TRBV13 and J usage is TRBJ2-5, with TRBD2 as a possible D gene (7 bases). The closer fit of TRBJ2-7 to the DNA end suggests the J call may be wrong. Per the germline V gene, CDR1 is PRHDT and CDR2 is FYEKMQ (reference sequence). This CDR3 contains 14 residues.

The V and J genes are TRBV7-3 and TRBJ2-3; 7 bases agree with TRBD2. The CDR3 length is 15 residues. Germline CDR1 is SGHTA and CDR2 is FQGTGA. Unmatched junction bases numbered 4, after V lost 4 bases and J lost 0 bases. The CDR3 spells CASSSLAASTDTQYF. As DNA, the CDR3 is TGTGCCAGCAGCTCCCTAGCGGCAAGCACAGATACGCAGTATTTT.

The gene calls are TRBV5-5 and TRBJ1-2; 8 positions agree with TRBD1. Germline-derived CDR1 and CDR2 are SGHKS and YYEKEE (reference sequence). This CDR3 contains 15 residues. The J segment lost 4 bases and the V segment lost 2 bases, leaving 7 bases of the junction unmatched. For the CDR3, the DNA is TGTGCCAGCAGCTTCCGGACAGGGAGTTTCTATGGCTACACCTTC. This gives the protein CASSFRTGSFYGYTF.

The chain has TRBV5-6 and TRBJ2-4, with D perhaps matching TRBD1 (6 bases). CDR3 length: 16 residues. V was cut by 2 bases and J by 1 base, with 13 bases left in between. CDR1 is SGHDT and CDR2 is YYEEEE in the germline V gene. CDR3 in DNA: TGTGCCAGCAGCTTTTACAGGGAGCTTGCCAAAAACATTCAGTACTTC. Its protein is CASSFYRELAKNIQYF.

The CDR3 bases are TGTGCCAGCAGTGGGGGACAGGGGGCGATTTATGGCTACACCTTC. Residues: CASSGGQGAIYGYTF. The rearrangement uses TRBV6-5 and TRBJ1-2; 12 positions agree with TRBD1. This CDR3 is built from 15 residues. With 5 bases clipped from V and 5 bases from J, the junction kept 6 bases outside the gene matches. Per the germline V gene, CDR1 is MNHEY and CDR2 is SVGAGI.